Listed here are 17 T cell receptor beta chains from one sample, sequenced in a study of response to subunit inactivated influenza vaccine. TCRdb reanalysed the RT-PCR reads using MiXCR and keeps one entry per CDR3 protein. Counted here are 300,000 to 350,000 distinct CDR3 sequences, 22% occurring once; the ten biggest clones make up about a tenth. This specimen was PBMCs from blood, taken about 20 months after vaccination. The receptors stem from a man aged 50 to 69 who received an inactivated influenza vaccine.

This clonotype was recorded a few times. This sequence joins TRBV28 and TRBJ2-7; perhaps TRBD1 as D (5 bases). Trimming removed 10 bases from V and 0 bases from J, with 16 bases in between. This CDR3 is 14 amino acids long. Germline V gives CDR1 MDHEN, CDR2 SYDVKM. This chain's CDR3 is CATSLHRYSYEQYF. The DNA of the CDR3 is TGTGCCACCTCACTCCACAGGTACTCCTACGAGCAGTACTTC. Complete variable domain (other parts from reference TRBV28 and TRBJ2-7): DVKVTQSSRYLVKRTGEKVFLECVQDMDHENMFWYRQDPGLGLRLIYFSYDVKMKEKGDIPEGYSVSREKKERFSLILESASTNQTSMYLCATSLHRYSYEQYFGPGTRLTVT.

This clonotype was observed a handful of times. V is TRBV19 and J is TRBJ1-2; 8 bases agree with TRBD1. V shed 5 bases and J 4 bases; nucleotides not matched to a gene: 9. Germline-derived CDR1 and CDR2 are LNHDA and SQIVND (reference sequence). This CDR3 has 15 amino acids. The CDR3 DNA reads TGTGCCAGTAGTCCCGGGACAGGTTCCGTCTATGGCTACACCTTC. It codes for CASSPGTGSVYGYTF.

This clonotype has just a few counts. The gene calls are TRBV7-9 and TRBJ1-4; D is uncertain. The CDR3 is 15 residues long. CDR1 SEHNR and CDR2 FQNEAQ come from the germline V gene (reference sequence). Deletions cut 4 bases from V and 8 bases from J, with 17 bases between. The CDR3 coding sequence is TGTGCCAGCAGCTACCTGAGTGGGGAGAGGGAAAAACTGTTTTTT. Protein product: CASSYLSGEREKLFF.

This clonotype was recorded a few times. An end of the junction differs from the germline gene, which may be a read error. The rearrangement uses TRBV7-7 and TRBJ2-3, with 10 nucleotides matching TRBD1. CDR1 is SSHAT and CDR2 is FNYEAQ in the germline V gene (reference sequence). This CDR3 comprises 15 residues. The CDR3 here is CASSPGTGGTDTQYF. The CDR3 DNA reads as TGTGCTAGCAGCCCCGGGACAGGGGGCACAGATACGCAGTATTTT.

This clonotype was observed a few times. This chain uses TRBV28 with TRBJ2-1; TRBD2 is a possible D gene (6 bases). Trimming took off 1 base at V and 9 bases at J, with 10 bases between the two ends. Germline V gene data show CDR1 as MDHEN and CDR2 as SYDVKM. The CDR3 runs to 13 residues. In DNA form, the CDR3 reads TGTGCCAGCAGTTTATACGGGAGCGGTGAGCAGTTCTTC. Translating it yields CASSLYGSGEQFF. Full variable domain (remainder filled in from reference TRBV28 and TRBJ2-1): DVKVTQSSRYLVKRTGEKVFLECVQDMDHENMFWYRQDPGLGLRLIYFSYDVKMKEKGDIPEGYSVSREKKERFSLILESASTNQTSMYLCASSLYGSGEQFFGPGTRLTVL.

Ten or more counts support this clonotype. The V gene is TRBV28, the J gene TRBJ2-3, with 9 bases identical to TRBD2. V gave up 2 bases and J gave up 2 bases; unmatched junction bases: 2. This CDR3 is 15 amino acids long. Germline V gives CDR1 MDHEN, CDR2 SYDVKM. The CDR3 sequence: CASSLASGATDTQYF. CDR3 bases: TGTGCCAGCAGTTTAGCTAGCGGGGCCACAGATACGCAGTATTTT.

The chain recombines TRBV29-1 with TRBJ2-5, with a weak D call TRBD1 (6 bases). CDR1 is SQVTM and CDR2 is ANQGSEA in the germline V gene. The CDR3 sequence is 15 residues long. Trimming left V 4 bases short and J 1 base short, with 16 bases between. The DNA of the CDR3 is TGCAGCGTTGGGGGGCGGTTGACAGTCCAAGAGACCCAGTACTTC. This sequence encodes CSVGGRLTVQETQYF.

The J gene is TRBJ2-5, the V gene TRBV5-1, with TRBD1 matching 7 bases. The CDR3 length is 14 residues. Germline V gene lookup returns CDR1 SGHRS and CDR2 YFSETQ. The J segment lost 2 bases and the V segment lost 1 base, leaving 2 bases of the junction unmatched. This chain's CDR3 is CASSLMTGQETQYF. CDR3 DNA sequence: TGCGCCAGCAGCTTGATGACAGGGCAAGAGACCCAGTACTTC.

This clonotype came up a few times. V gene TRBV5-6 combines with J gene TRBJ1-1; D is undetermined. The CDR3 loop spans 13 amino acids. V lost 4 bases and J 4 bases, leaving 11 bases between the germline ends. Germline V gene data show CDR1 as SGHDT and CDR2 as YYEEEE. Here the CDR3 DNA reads TGTGCCAGCAGCCCGGGATGGGTCACTGAAGCTTTCTTT. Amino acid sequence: CASSPGWVTEAFF.

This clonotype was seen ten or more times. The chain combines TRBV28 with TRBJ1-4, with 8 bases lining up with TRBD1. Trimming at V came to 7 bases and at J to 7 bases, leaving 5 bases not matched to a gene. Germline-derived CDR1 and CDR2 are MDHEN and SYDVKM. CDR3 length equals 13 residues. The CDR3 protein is CASMDRVGEKLFF. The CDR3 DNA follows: TGTGCCAGCATGGACAGGGTGGGTGAAAAACTGTTTTTT.

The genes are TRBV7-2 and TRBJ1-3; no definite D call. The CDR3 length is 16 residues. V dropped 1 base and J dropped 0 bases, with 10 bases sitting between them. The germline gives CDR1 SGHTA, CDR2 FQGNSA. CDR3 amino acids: CASSLGGRVSGNTIYF. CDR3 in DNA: TGTGCCAGCAGCTTAGGCGGCCGAGTCTCTGGAAACACCATATATTTT. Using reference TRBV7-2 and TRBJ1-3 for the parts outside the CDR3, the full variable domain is GAGVSQSPSNKVTEKGKDVELRCDPISGHTALYWYRQSLGQGLEFLIYFQGNSAPDKSGLPSDRFSAERTGGSVSTLTIQRTQQEDSAVYLCASSLGGRVSGNTIYFGEGSWLTVV.

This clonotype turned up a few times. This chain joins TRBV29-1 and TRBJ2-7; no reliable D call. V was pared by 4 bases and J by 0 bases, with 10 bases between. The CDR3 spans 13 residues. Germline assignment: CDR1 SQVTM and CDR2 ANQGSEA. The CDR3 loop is CSVVALSSYEQYF. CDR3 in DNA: TGCAGCGTTGTCGCCCTGAGCTCCTACGAGCAGTACTTC.

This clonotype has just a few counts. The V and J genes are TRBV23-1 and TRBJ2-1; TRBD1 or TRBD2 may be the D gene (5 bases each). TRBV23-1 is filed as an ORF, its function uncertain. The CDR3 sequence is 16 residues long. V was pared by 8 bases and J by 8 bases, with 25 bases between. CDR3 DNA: TGCGCCAGCTGTTTGGCGGCAGGGAGTTTGGGCGATGAGCAGTTCTTC. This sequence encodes CASCLAAGSLGDEQFF.

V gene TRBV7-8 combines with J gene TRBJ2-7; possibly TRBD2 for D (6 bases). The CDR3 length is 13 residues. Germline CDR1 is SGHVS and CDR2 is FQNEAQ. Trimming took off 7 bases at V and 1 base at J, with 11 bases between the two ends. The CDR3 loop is CASIPGDSYEQYF. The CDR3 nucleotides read TGTGCCAGCATCCCGGGGGATTCCTACGAGCAGTACTTC. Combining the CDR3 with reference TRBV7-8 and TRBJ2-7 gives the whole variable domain GAGVSQSPRYKVAKRGQDVALRCDPISGHVSLFWYQQALGQGPEFLTYFQNEAQLDKSGLPSDRFFAERPEGSVSTLKIQRTQQEDSAVYLCASIPGDSYEQYFGPGTRLTVT.

The DNA for the CDR3 is TGCAGTGCGAGACTCCCTAGCACAGATACGCAGTATTTT. Protein sequence: CSARLPSTDTQYF. The chain carries TRBV20-1 and TRBJ2-3; no clear D gene. The CDR3 totals 13 residues. Trimming removed 6 bases at V and 0 bases at J, with 10 bases between. Germline assignment: CDR1 DFQATT and CDR2 SNEGSKA (reference sequence).

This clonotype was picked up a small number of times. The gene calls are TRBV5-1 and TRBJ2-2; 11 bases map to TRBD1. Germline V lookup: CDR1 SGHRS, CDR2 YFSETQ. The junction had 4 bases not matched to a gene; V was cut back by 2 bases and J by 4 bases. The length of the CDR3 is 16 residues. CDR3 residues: CASSFGTGGGTGELFF. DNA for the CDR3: TGCGCCAGCAGCTTTGGGACAGGGGGAGGCACCGGGGAGCTGTTTTTT.

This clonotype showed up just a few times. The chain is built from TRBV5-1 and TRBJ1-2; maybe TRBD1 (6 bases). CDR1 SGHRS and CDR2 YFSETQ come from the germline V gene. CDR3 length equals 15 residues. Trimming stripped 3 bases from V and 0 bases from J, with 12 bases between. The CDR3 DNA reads TGCGCCAGCAGCTCCTCGACAGGAGCTAACTATGGCTACACCTTC. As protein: CASSSSTGANYGYTF.